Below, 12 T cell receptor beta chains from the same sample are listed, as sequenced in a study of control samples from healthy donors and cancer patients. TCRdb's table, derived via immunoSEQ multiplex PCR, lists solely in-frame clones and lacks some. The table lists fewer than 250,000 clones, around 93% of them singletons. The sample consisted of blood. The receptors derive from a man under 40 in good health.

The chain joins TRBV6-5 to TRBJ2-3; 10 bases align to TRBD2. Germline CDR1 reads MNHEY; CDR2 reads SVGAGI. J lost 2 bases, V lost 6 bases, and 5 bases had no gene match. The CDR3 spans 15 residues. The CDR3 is CASSPGTSVTDTQYF. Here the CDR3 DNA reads TGTGCCAGCAGCCCCGGGACTAGCGTCACAGATACGCAGTATTTT.

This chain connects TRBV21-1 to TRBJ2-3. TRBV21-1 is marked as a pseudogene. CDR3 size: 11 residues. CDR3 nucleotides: TGTGCCAGCAGCATAAGTCCCGGACCCAGTTTT. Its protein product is CASSISPGPSF.

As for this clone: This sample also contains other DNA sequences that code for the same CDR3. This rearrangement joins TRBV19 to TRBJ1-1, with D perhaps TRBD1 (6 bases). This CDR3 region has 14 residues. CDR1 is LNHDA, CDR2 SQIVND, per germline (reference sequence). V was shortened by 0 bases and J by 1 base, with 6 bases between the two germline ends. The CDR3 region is CASSIDRGNTEAFF. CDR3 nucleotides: TGTGCCAGTAGTATAGACAGGGGGAACACTGAAGCTTTCTTT.

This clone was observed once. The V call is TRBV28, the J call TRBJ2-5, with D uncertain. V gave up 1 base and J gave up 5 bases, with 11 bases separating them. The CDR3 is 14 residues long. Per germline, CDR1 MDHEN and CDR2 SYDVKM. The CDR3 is CASSLSSPRETQYF. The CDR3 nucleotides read TGTGCCAGCAGTTTATCTTCACCCCGTGAGACCCAGTACTTC.

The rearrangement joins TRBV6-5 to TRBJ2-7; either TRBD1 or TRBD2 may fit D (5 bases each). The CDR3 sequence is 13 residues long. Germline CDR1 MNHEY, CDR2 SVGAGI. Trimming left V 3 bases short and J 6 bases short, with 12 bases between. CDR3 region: CASSYLGVGEQYF. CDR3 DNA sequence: TGTGCCAGCAGTTATCTGGGGGTAGGCGAGCAGTACTTC.

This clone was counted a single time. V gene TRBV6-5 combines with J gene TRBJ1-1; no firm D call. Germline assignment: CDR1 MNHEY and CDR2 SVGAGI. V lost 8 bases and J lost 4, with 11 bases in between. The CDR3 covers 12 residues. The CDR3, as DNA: TGTGCCAGCCCGCGGCCTCGCACTGAAGCTTTCTTT. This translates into CASPRPRTEAFF.

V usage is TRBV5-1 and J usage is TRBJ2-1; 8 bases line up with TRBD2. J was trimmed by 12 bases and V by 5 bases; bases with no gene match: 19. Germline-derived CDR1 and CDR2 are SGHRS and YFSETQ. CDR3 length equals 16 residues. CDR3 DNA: TGCGCCAGCAGTTTTATCGGGGGGGCATCCGGTGTGGCGCAGTTCTTC. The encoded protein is CASSFIGGASGVAQFF.

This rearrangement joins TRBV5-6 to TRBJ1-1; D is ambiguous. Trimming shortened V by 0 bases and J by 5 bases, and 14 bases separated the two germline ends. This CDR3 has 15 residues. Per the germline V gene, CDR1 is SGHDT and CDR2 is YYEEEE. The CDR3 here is CASSLGMGIYTEAFF. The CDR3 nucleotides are TGTGCCAGCAGCTTGGGCATGGGGATATATACTGAAGCTTTCTTT. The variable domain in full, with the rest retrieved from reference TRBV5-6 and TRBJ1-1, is DAGVTQSPTHLIKTRGQQVTLRCSPKSGHDTVSWYQQALGQGPQFIFQYYEEEERQRGNFPDRFSGHQFPNYSSELNVNALLLGDSALYLCASSLGMGIYTEAFFGQGTRLTVV.

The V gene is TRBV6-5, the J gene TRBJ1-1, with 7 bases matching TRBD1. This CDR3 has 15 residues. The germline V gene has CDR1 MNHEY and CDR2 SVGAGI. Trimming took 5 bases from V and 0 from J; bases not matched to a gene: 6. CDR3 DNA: TGTGCCAGCAGTATCGACAGGGCCCTGAACACTGAAGCTTTCTTT. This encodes CASSIDRALNTEAFF.

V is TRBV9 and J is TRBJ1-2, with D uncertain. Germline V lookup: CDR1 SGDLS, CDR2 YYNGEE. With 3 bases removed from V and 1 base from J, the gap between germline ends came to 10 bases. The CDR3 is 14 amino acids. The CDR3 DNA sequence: TGTGCCAGCAGCGCCCAGGAGAATAACTATGGCTACACCTTC. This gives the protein CASSAQENNYGYTF.

In nucleotides, the CDR3 is TGTGCCAGCAGTCCGGCACCGGGGCAATTAATCCTGGGGAATGAGCAGTTCTTC. This gives the protein CASSPAPGQLILGNEQFF. V is TRBV6-6 and J is TRBJ2-1, with D perhaps TRBD1 or TRBD2 (5 bases each). Germline loops: CDR1 MNHNY, CDR2 SVGAGI (reference sequence). The V gene lost 5 bases and the J gene lost 7 bases, with 27 bases spanning the gap. The CDR3 is 18 amino acids.

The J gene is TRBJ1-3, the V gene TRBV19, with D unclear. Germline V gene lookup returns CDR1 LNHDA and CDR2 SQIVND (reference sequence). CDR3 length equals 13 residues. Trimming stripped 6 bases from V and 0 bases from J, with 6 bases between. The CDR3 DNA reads TGTGCCAGTAGGACAAGCTCTGGAAACACCATATATTTT. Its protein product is CASRTSSGNTIYF.